In its sample, the clone carrying this T cell receptor (beta chain) was seen many times. Its antigen is not known. The V gene lost 5 bases and the J gene lost 2 bases, with 7 bases spanning the gap. This CDR3 contains 12 residues. The germline V gene has CDR1 MNHEY and CDR2 SMNVEV (reference sequence). Arm-PCR of CDR3 regions and iRepertoire HTBI primers were the basis on which TCR beta libraries were built. Using its own MiXCR run on the multiplex PCR reads, TCRdb lists one record per CDR3 protein. There are hundreds of thousands of distinct CDR3 sequences in the sample; 15% to 17% occur only once, and approximately 21% lies in the top ten. The time point denotes: newly diagnosed GD, antithyroid drugs for less than 3 months. Construction of the TCR library relied on RNA isolated from PBMCs. Recruitment took place at an endocrinology department in Xi'an, China. These data come from a study of regulatory T cells in long-lasting Graves disease. Background on the study: Patients newly diagnosed with Graves' had been on antithyroid drugs for under 3 months. Whole-study findings and limits: Persistent disease favored TRBV28, TRBJ1-2 and TRBJ2-5.

This receptor was taken from a female donor with Graves disease. The sample here was peripheral blood mononuclear cells (PBMCs), taken at new diagnosis, from a patient treated with antithyroid drugs. The chain combines TRBV27 with TRBJ2-7; D ambiguous. This chain's CDR3 is CASSADPYEQYF. CDR3 nucleotides: TGTGCCAGCAGTGCGGACCCCTACGAGCAGTACTTC.